This T cell receptor (beta chain) came from a study of graft-versus-host responses after intestinal transplantation. General study results and limits: GvH clonotypes were identified within recipient marrow, with a subset emerging first in ileum or blood.

The V gene lost 5 bases and the J gene lost 0 bases, with 12 bases spanning the gap. The CDR3 is 15 residues long. Germline V gene data show CDR1 as SGHVS and CDR2 as FNYEAQ. To note about this clone: The antigen is unknown.

The assay was immunoSEQ multiplex PCR, and TCRdb's table has in-frame clones only and misses some. The table shows about 40,000 clones, with nearly 90% occurring only once. The receptor comes from a human patient who received an intestinal transplant, so some T cells may come from the graft donor. This specimen was PBMCs, taken around 280 days after transplant. This sequence joins TRBV7-6 and TRBJ2-3, with D perhaps TRBD1 (6 bases). The CDR3 spells CASSIGGRSTDTQYF. The CDR3 bases are TGTGCCAGCAGCATTGGGGGCAGAAGCACAGATACGCAGTATTTT.